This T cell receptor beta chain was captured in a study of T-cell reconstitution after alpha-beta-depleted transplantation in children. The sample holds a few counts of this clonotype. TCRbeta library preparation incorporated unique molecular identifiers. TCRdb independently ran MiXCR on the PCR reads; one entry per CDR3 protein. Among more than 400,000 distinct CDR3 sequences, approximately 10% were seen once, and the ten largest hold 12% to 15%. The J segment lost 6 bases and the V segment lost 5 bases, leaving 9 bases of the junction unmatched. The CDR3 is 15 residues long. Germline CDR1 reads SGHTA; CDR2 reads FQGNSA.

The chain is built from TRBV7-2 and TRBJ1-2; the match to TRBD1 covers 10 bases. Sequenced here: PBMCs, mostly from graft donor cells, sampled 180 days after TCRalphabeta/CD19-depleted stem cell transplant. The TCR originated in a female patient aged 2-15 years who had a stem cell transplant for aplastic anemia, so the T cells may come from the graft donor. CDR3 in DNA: TGTGCCAGCAGCCAACAGACCGACAGGGGGCATGGCTACACCTTC. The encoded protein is CASSQQTDRGHGYTF.